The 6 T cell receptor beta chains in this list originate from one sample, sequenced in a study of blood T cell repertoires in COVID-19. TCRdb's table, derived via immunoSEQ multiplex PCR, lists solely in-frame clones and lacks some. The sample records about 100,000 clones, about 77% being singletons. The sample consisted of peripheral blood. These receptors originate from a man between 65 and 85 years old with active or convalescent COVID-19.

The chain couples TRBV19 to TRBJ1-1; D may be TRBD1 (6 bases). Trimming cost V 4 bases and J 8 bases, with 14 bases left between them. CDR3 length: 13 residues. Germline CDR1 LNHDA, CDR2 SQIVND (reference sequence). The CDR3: CASSNLAGDEAFF. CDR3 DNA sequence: TGTGCCAGTAGTAATCTGGCAGGGGACGAAGCTTTCTTT.

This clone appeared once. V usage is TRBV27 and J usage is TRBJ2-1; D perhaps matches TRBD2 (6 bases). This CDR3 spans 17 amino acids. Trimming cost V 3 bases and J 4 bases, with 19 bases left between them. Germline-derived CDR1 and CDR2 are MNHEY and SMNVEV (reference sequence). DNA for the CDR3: TGTGCCAGCAGTTTCCGGAATAGCGGCGGAGAGTACAATGAGCAGTTCTTC. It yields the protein CASSFRNSGGEYNEQFF.

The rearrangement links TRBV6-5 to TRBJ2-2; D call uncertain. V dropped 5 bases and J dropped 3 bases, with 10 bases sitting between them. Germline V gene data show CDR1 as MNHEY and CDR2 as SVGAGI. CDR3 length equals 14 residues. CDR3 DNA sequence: TGTGCCAGCAGTCAATACTCATACACCGGGGAGCTGTTTTTT. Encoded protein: CASSQYSYTGELFF.

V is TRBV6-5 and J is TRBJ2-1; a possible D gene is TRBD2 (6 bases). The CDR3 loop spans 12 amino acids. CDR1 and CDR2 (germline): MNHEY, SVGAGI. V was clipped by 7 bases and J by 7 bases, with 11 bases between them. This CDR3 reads CASTSVSNEQFF. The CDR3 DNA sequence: TGTGCCAGCACTAGCGTCTCGAATGAGCAGTTCTTC.

This CDR3 reads CASSFGQEQYF. The CDR3 nucleotides read TGTGCCAGCAGTTTCGGACAGGAGCAGTACTTC. This sequence joins TRBV27 and TRBJ2-7; D perhaps matches TRBD1 (6 bases). CDR1 is MNHEY, CDR2 SMNVEV, per germline (reference sequence). V was trimmed by 3 bases and J by 7 bases, leaving 7 bases between them. The CDR3 has 11 residues.

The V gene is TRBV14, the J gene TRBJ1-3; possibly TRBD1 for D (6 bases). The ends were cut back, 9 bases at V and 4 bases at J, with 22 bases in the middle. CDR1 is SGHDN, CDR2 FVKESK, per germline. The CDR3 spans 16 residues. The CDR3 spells CAREDEGDQRGNTIYF. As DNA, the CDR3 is TGTGCCAGGGAAGACGAGGGGGATCAAAGAGGAAACACCATATATTTT.